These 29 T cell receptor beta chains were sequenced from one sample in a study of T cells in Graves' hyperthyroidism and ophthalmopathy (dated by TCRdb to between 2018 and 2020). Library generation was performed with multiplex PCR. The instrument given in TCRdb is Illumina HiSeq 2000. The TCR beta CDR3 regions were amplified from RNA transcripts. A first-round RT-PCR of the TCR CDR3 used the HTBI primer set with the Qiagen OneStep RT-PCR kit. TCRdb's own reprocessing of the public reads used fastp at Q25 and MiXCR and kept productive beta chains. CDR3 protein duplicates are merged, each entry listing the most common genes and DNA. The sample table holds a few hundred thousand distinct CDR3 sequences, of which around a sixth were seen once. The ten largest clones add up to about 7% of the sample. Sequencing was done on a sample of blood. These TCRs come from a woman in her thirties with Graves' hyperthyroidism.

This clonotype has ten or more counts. In nucleotides, the CDR3 is TGCAGTGCCCAACTCGGTTTAGGCTTCCAAGAGACCCAGTACTTC. It is translated as CSAQLGLGFQETQYF. The V gene is TRBV20-1, the J gene TRBJ2-5; D ambiguous. Trimming pared 6 bases from V and 1 base from J, leaving 18 bases between. The CDR3 consists of 15 residues. The germline V gene encodes CDR1 DFQATT and CDR2 SNEGSKA (reference sequence).

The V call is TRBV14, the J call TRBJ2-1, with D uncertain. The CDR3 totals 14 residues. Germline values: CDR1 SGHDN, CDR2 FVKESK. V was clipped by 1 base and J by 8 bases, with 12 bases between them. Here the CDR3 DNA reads TGTGCCAGCAGCCAAGGGGATTCGCCTTATGAGCAGTTCTTC. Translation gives CASSQGDSPYEQFF.

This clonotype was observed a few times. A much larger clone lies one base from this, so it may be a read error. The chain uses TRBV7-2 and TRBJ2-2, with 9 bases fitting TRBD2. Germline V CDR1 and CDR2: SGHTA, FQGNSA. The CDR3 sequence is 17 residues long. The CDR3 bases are TGTGCCAGCAGCTTACCCCTAGCGGGACCGAACACCGGGGAGCCGTTTTTT. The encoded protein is CASSLPLAGPNTGEPFF.

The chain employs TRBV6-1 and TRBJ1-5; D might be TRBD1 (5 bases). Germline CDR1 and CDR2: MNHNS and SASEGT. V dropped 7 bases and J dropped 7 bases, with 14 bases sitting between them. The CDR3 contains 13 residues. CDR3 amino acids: CASKAGILQPQHF. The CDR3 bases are TGTGCCAGCAAAGCAGGGATTTTGCAGCCCCAGCATTTT.

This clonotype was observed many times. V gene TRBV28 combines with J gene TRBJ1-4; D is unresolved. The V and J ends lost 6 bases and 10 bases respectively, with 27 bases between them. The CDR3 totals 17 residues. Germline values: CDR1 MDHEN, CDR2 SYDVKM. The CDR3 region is CASSSVQFITGFRKLFF. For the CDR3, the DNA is TGTGCCAGCAGCTCTGTCCAATTCATCACCGGGTTCCGAAAACTGTTTTTT.

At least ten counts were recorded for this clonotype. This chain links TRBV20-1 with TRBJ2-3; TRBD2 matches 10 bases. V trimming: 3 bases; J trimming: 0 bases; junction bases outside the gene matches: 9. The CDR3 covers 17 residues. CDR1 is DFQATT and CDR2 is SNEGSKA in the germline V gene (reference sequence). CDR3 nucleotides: TGCAGTGCTAGGAACCCTAGCGGGAGCCCGAGCACAGATACGCAGTATTTT. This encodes CSARNPSGSPSTDTQYF.

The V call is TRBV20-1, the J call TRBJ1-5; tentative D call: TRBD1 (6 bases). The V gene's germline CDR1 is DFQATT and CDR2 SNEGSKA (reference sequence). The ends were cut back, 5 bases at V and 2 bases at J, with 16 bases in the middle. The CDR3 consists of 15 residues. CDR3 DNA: TGCAGTGCTGGACAAACCGGACAGCGCAATCAGCCCCAGCATTTT. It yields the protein CSAGQTGQRNQPQHF.

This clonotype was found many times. The CDR3 bases are TGTGCCAGCAGCAAACCCTCCGGGACAGGGCCCGGGGAGCTGTTTTTT. Protein product: CASSKPSGTGPGELFF. The V gene is TRBV7-8, the J gene TRBJ2-2; 9 nucleotides match TRBD1. There are 16 residues in the CDR3. J lost 6 bases, V lost 5 bases, and 10 bases had no gene match. Germline lookup yields CDR1 SGHVS and CDR2 FQNEAQ.

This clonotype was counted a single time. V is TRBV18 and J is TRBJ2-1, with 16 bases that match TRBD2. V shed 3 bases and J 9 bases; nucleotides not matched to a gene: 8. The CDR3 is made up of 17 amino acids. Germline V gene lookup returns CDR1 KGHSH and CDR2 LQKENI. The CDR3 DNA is TGTGCCAGCTCACCTGAGGGACTAGCGGGAGGGTCCGGTGAGCAGTTCTTC. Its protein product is CASSPEGLAGGSGEQFF.

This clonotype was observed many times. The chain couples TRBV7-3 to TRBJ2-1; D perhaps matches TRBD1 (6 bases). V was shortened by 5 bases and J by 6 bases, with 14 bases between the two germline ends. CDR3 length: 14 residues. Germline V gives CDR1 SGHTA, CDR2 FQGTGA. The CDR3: CASSLGGVGNEQFF. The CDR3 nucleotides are TGTGCCAGCAGCCTAGGGGGAGTGGGCAATGAGCAGTTCTTC. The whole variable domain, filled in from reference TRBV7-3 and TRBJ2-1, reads GAGVSQTPSNKVTEKGKYVELRCDPISGHTALYWYRQSLGQGPEFLIYFQGTGAADDSGLPNDRFFAVRPEGSVSTLKIQRTERGDSAVYLCASSLGGVGNEQFFGPGTRLTVL.

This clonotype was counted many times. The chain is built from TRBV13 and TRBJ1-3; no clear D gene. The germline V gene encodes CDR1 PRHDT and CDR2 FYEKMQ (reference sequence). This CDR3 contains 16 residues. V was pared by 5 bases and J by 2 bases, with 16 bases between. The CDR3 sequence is CASSPRGPGAGNTIYF. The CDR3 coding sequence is TGTGCCAGCAGCCCGAGAGGTCCAGGAGCTGGAAACACCATATATTTT.

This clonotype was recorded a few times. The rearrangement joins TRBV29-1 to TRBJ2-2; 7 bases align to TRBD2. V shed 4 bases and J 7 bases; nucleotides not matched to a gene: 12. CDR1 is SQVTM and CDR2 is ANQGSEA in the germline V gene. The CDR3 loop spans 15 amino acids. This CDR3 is CSVALLAGDHGELFF. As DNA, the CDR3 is TGCAGCGTTGCCTTACTTGCGGGAGACCACGGGGAGCTGTTTTTT.

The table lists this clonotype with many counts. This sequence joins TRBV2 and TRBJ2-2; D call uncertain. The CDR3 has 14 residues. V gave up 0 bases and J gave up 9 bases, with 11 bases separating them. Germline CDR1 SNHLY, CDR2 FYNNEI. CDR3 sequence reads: CASSEAWTSWELFF. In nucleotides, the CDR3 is TGTGCCAGCAGTGAAGCATGGACCTCATGGGAGCTGTTTTTT.

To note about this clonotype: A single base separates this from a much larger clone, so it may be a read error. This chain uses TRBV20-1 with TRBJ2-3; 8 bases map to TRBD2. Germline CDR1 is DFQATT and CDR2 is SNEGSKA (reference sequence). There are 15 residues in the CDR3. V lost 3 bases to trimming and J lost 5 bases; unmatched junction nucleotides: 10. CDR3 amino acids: CSAREAGEIVDTQYF. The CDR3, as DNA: TGCAGTGCTAGGGAAGCGGGAGAAATTGTAGATACGCAGTATTTT.

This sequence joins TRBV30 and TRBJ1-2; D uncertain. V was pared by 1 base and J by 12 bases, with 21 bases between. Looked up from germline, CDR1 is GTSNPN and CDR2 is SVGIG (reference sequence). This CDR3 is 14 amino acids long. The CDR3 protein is CAWSDTYGIYGHTF. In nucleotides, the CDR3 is TGTGCCTGGAGTGATACTTACGGGATCTACGGCCACACCTTC.

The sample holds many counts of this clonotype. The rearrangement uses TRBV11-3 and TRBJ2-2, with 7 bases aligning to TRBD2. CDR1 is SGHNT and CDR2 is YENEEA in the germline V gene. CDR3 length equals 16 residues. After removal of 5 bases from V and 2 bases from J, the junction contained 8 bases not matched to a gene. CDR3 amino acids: CASSRSSGQNTGELFF. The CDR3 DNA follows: TGTGCCAGCAGCCGTTCTAGCGGCCAAAACACCGGGGAGCTGTTTTTT.

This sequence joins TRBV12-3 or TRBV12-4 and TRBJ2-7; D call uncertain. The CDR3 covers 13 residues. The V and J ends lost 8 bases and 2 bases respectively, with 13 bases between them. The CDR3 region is CASALAETYEQYF. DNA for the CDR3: TGTGCCAGCGCCTTGGCCGAAACCTACGAGCAGTACTTC.

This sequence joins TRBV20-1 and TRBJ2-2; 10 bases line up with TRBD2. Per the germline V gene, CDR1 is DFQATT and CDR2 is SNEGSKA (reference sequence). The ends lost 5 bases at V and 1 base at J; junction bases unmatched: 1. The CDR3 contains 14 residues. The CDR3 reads CSASSGRNTGELFF. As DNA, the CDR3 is TGCAGTGCTTCTAGCGGGAGGAACACCGGGGAGCTGTTTTTT.

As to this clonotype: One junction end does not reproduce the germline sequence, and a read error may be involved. The CDR3 reads CASSNQRGNTEASF. The CDR3 DNA sequence: TGCGCCAGCTCAAACCAGCGGGGGAACACTGAAGCTTCCTTT. V usage is TRBV5-1 and J usage is TRBJ1-1, with D perhaps matching TRBD1 (5 bases). Germline-derived CDR1 and CDR2 are SGHRS and YFSETQ. The CDR3 covers 14 residues.

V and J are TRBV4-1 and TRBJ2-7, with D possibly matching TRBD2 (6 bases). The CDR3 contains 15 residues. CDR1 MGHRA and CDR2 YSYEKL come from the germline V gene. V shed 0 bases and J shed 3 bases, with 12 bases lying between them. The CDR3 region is CASSQEGTSNYEQYF. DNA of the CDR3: TGCGCCAGCAGCCAAGAAGGGACTTCAAACTACGAGCAGTACTTC.

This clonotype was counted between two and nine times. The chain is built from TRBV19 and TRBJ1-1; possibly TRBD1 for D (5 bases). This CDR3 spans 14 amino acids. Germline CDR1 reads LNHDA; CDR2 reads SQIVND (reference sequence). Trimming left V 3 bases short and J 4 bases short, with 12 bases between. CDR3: CASSIGPGSTEAFF. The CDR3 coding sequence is TGTGCCAGTAGTATTGGGCCAGGGAGCACTGAAGCTTTCTTT. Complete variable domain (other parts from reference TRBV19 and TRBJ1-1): DGGITQSPKYLFRKEGQNVTLSCEQNLNHDAMYWYRQDPGQGLRLIYYSQIVNDFQKGDIAEGYSVSREKKESFPLTVTSAQKNPTAFYLCASSIGPGSTEAFFGQGTRLTVV.

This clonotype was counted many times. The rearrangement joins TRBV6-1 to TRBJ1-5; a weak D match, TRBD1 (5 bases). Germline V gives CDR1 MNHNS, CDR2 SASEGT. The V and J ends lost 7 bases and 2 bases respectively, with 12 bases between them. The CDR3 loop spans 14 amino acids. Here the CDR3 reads CASNQGRGNQPQHF. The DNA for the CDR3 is TGTGCCAGCAACCAGGGTCGTGGCAATCAGCCCCAGCATTTT.

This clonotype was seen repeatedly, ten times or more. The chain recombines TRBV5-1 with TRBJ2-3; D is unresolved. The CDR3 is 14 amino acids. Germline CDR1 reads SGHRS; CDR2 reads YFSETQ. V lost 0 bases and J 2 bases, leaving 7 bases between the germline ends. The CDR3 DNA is TGCGCCAGCAGCTTGGCCGCTACCACAGATACGCAGTATTTT. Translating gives CASSLAATTDTQYF.

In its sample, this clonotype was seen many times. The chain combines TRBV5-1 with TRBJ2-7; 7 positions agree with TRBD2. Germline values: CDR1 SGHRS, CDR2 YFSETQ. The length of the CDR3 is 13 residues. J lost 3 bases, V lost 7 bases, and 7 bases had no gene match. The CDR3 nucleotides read TGCGCCAGCGGGAAGTGGGAGGGCTACGAGCAGTACTTC. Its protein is CASGKWEGYEQYF.

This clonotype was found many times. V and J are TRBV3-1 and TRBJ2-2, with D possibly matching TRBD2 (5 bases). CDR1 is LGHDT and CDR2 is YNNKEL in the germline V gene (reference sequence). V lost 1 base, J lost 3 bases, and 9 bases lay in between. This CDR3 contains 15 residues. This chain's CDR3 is CASSQGGRYTGELFF. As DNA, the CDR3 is TGTGCCAGCAGCCAAGGAGGGCGGTACACCGGGGAGCTGTTTTTT.

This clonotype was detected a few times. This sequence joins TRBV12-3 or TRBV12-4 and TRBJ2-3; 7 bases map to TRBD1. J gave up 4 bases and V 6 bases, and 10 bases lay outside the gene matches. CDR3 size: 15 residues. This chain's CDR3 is CASRQQGLEADTQYF. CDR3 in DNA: TGTGCCAGCAGACAACAGGGGTTGGAGGCAGATACGCAGTATTTT.

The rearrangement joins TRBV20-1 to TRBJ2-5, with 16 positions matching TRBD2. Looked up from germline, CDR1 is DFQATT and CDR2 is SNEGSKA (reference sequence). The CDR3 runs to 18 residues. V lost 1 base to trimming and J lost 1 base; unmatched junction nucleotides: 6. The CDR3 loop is CSARVTGTSGRGQETQYF. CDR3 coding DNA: TGCAGTGCTAGAGTTACCGGGACTAGCGGGAGGGGCCAAGAGACCCAGTACTTC.

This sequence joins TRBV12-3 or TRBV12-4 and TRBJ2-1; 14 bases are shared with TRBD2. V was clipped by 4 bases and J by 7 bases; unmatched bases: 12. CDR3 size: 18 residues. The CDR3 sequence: CASSYRLAGGPVQNEQFF. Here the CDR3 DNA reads TGTGCCAGCAGTTACCGACTAGCGGGAGGGCCAGTTCAAAATGAGCAGTTCTTC.

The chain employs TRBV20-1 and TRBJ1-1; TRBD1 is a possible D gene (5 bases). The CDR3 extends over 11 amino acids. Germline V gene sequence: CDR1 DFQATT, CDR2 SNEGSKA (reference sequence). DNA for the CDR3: TGCAGGGAGACAGCGAACACTGAAGCTTTCTTT. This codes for CRETANTEAFF.